The rows below give T cell receptor beta chains drawn from one sample of a study of blood T cells in healthy people across ages. TCRdb re-analysed the 5' RACE reads in MiXCR, keeping a single row per CDR3 protein. In the table there are some 1.1 million distinct CDR3 sequences, under 40% of which are singletons. What was sequenced was blood. The receptors here all came from a man younger than 30 in good health. Each CDR3 is given without its conserved first and last residue.

TRBV20-1 | SAPGLGYGYT
TRBV9 | ASSVAGTRATEQF
TRBV7-2 | ASSLAQGISGELF
TRBV29-1 | SVEARSYGYT
TRBV28 | ASSWTGRPNYGYT
TRBV24-1 | ATSDPGKDTDTQY
TRBV7-9 | ASSLFRGYNEQF
TRBV4-3 | ASTRQGLGTDGYT
TRBV4-3 | ASSQDRGRWETQY
TRBV9 | ASSTGVAYNSPLH
TRBV20-1 | SAVQAEVRSPLH
TRBV28 | ASSLDSPGNQPQH
TRBV6-5 | ASSYSIVGGARYGYT
TRBV7-6 | ASSDARNEKLF
TRBV5-1 | ASSLDKYDTQY
TRBV10-3 | AISELTGARSGANVLT
TRBV25-1 | ASREFYYGYT
TRBV10-3 | AISESKTGGFTEAF
TRBV27 | ASSLSLETIRTDTQY
TRBV11-2 | ASTPKQGLYNEQF
TRBV7-2 | ANSLEGWQY
TRBV24-1 | ATKGQAILYSYT